This T cell receptor (beta chain) was retrieved from a study of cytomegalovirus exposure and HLA in healthy donors. Findings and limits, study-wide: Other equally common chains were less clonally expanded than HLA-associated TCR beta chains, a later analysis showed. Based on reports, TCR beta sequences accurately predicted HLA-A and HLA-B alleles for most subjects.

Points on this clone: Its antigen is unknown.

Germline CDR1 reads MNHEY; CDR2 reads SVGAGI. The CDR3 runs to 14 residues. V was clipped by 2 bases and J by 2 bases, with 9 bases between them. It was with 60 Vbeta and 13 Jbeta primers that the PCR ran. Original methodology: Later analysis identified tens of millions of unique TCR beta chains, 10 million to 12 million shared. Repertoires were generated with immunoSEQ multiplex PCR, while TCRdb's copy carries only in-frame clones and drops some. V and J calls and clone size are as listed in that table; D and trimming were resolved from the DNA. This sample carries approximately 120,000 clones, roughly 80% of them seen once, and the ten largest clones take about 19%.

Material for sequencing was PBMCs. The source is a man aged 18 to 35 in good health and CMV-seropositive. The chain combines TRBV6-5 with TRBJ1-2, with D possibly TRBD1 on 6 matching bases. The CDR3 nucleotides are TGTGCCAGCAGTTACGCTGGACAGAACTATGGCTACACCTTC. Encoded protein: CASSYAGQNYGYTF.